One sample yielded the 25 T cell receptor beta chains listed below, sequenced in a study of T cells after yellow fever vaccination (dated 2019 in TCRdb). Libraries came from 5' RACE. For sequencing, an Illumina HiSeq 2500 was employed. TCRdb reworked the public reads: Q25 trimming with fastp, MiXCR clone assembly, productive beta chains retained. Each record represents a unique CDR3 protein, reported with the most common genes and DNA among its rows. This sample holds approximately 550,000 distinct CDR3 sequences; roughly 13% were observed only once. The biggest ten clones account for roughly an eighth of the sample. The treatment or condition label for this specimen denotes: live attenuated yellow fever vaccine strain. The input for sequencing was PBMCs, taken on the day of the yellow fever booster vaccination. The receptors were sampled from a man younger than 45 who received the YFV17D yellow fever vaccine.

The chain employs TRBV7-8 and TRBJ2-1; D is perhaps TRBD2 (6 bases). The germline V gene encodes CDR1 SGHVS and CDR2 FQNEAQ. With 1 base removed from V and 7 bases from J, the gap between germline ends came to 23 bases. The CDR3 is 18 amino acids. CDR3 sequence: CASSLERLAPTLGNEQFF. Here the CDR3 DNA reads TGTGCCAGCAGCTTAGAGCGGCTAGCGCCAACCCTGGGAAATGAGCAGTTCTTC.

This clonotype was observed a few times. The chain joins TRBV18 to TRBJ2-7, with 7 bases aligning to TRBD1. CDR1 and CDR2 (germline): KGHSH, LQKENI. V gave up 5 bases and J gave up 3 bases; unmatched junction bases: 10. This CDR3 has 15 residues. Here the CDR3 DNA reads TGTGCCAGCTCAACCAAGGGGGCGGCCGTCTACGAGCAGTACTTC. This codes for CASSTKGAAVYEQYF.

This clonotype was seen a handful of times. The chain employs TRBV25-1 and TRBJ1-1, with TRBD1 as a possible D gene (5 bases). Germline CDR1 MGHDK, CDR2 SYGVNS. CDR3 length equals 15 residues. V shed 1 base and J shed 3 bases, with 12 bases lying between them. As DNA, the CDR3 is TGTGCCAGCAGTGAATTGGCAGGGACGGACACTGAAGCTTTCTTT. Amino acids: CASSELAGTDTEAFF.

The rearrangement uses TRBV12-3 or TRBV12-4 and TRBJ1-6, with TRBD1 identical over 7 bases. This CDR3 contains 17 residues. The V segment lost 5 bases and the J segment 0 bases; nucleotides outside the gene matches: 7. The CDR3: CASSGQDLSSYNSPLHF. CDR3 DNA sequence: TGTGCCAGCAGTGGACAGGACTTAAGCTCCTATAATTCACCCCTCCACTTT.

The V and J genes are TRBV5-1 and TRBJ2-2, with a weak D call TRBD2 (6 bases). V lost 1 base and J lost 1, with 11 bases in between. This CDR3 has 16 amino acids. Germline CDR1 reads SGHRS; CDR2 reads YFSETQ. In DNA, the CDR3 is TGCGCCAGCAGCTTGACTAGCCACCAGAACACCGGGGAGCTGTTTTTT. Its protein product is CASSLTSHQNTGELFF.

The rearrangement joins TRBV7-6 to TRBJ2-2; 7 nucleotides match TRBD1. The CDR3 contains 13 residues. CDR1 is SGHVS and CDR2 is FNYEAQ in the germline V gene. V lost 5 bases to trimming and J lost 6 bases; unmatched junction nucleotides: 3. CDR3 in DNA: TGTGCCAGCAGCCCTGGGACAGCCGGGGAGCTGTTTTTT. This codes for CASSPGTAGELFF.

The chain combines TRBV4-1 with TRBJ2-1, with 8 positions matching TRBD1. Germline CDR1 is MGHRA and CDR2 is YSYEKL. After removal of 3 bases from V and 5 bases from J, the junction contained 6 bases not matched to a gene. This CDR3 has 15 residues. In DNA form, the CDR3 reads TGCGCCAGCAGCCATTCAGGGGGCGGGGACAATGAGCAGTTCTTC. This encodes CASSHSGGGDNEQFF.

This clonotype has only a few counts. The chain employs TRBV5-1 and TRBJ1-1; D perhaps matches TRBD1 (6 bases). Trimming pared 0 bases from V and 5 bases from J, leaving 11 bases between. Germline lookup yields CDR1 SGHRS and CDR2 YFSETQ. This CDR3 comprises 14 residues. The CDR3 sequence is CASSLAGAETEAFF. The CDR3 DNA sequence: TGCGCCAGCAGCTTGGCGGGGGCTGAGACTGAAGCTTTCTTT.

J is TRBJ2-5 and V is TRBV10-2, with TRBD1 matching over 8 bases. This CDR3 comprises 13 residues. Losses at the gene ends were 7 bases for V and 7 bases for J; bases not matched to a gene: 8. CDR1 is WSHSY and CDR2 is SAAADI in the germline V gene. The CDR3 loop reads CASTRQGSWTQYF. CDR3 DNA sequence: TGCGCCAGCACAAGACAGGGGTCGTGGACCCAGTACTTC.

A few counts support this clonotype. The chain combines TRBV7-9 with TRBJ2-5, with D maybe TRBD2 (7 bases). This CDR3 comprises 15 residues. Germline CDR1 SEHNR, CDR2 FQNEAQ (reference sequence). V was pared by 5 bases and J by 1 base, with 14 bases between. This CDR3 reads CASSPPGGLQETQYF. CDR3 sequence (DNA): TGTGCCAGCAGCCCGCCGGGGGGCCTCCAAGAGACCCAGTACTTC.

This clonotype was observed a handful of times. The chain is built from TRBV6-1 and TRBJ1-6, with TRBD1 identical over 8 bases. The V segment lost 6 bases and the J segment 10 bases; nucleotides outside the gene matches: 11. Germline CDR1 reads MNHNS; CDR2 reads SASEGT. This CDR3 is 15 amino acids long. The CDR3 DNA reads as TGTGCCAGCAGCTCCCCCGGACAGGGAGGATCACCCCTCCACTTT. It yields the protein CASSSPGQGGSPLHF.

The table lists this clonotype with a few counts. This chain connects TRBV9 to TRBJ2-3; D remains ambiguous. Germline CDR1 SGDLS, CDR2 YYNGEE. Between the trimmed V and J ends, which lost 4 bases and 0 bases, there was a span of 15 bases. The CDR3 has 16 amino acids. The CDR3 here is CASSFWAASSTDTQYF. DNA of the CDR3: TGTGCCAGCAGCTTTTGGGCGGCGTCTAGCACAGATACGCAGTATTTT.

The genes are TRBV6-5 and TRBJ2-7; no definite D call. Per the germline V gene, CDR1 is MNHEY and CDR2 is SVGAGI. Trimming removed 2 bases at V and 0 bases at J, with 17 bases between. This CDR3 comprises 17 residues. CDR3 protein: CASSYGWIGQDSYEQYF. The DNA for the CDR3 is TGTGCCAGCAGTTACGGGTGGATAGGGCAGGACTCCTACGAGCAGTACTTC.

The J gene is TRBJ2-7, the V gene TRBV20-1; TRBD2 matches 16 bases. Germline assignment: CDR1 DFQATT and CDR2 SNEGSKA (reference sequence). This CDR3 is 16 amino acids long. CDR3 nucleotide sequence: TGCTGCGCCGAGGGACTAGCGGGAGGGGGGACCCACGAGCAGTACTTC. It specifies CCAEGLAGGGTHEQYF.

The chain carries TRBV6-2 or TRBV6-3 and TRBJ1-2, with 7 bases fitting TRBD1. Trimming at V came to 6 bases and at J to 8 bases, leaving 6 bases not matched to a gene. Germline V gene data show CDR1 as MNHEY and CDR2 as SVGEGT. There are 12 residues in the CDR3. In nucleotides, the CDR3 is TGTGCCAGCAGGACTACGGGACAGGGCTACACCTTC. As protein: CASRTTGQGYTF.

The gene calls are TRBV3-1 and TRBJ1-2; D call uncertain. Germline CDR1 and CDR2: LGHDT and YNNKEL (reference sequence). Between the trimmed V and J ends, which lost 6 bases and 0 bases, there was a span of 11 bases. The CDR3 sequence is 14 residues long. This CDR3 is CASSPDGANYGYTF. Written as DNA, the CDR3 is TGTGCCAGCAGTCCTGACGGAGCTAACTATGGCTACACCTTC.

This clonotype was recorded a few times. The chain recombines TRBV4-3 with TRBJ2-7; D may be TRBD2 (5 bases). The CDR3 spans 15 residues. Trimming left V 0 bases short and J 6 bases short, with 15 bases between. The germline V gene has CDR1 LGHNA and CDR2 YSLEER. The CDR3: CASSQELRASGEQYF. The CDR3 DNA follows: TGCGCCAGCAGCCAAGAGTTGCGGGCCTCCGGCGAGCAGTACTTC.

Many counts were recorded for this clonotype. The chain couples TRBV5-1 to TRBJ2-5; D possibly corresponds to TRBD2 (5 bases). V was pared by 0 bases and J by 1 base, with 10 bases between. The CDR3 is 15 amino acids. Germline V gives CDR1 SGHRS, CDR2 YFSETQ. The CDR3 DNA is TGCGCCAGCAGCTTGGTGGGAGATGTCCAAGAGACCCAGTACTTC. As protein: CASSLVGDVQETQYF. Supplemented by reference TRBV5-1 and TRBJ2-5, the full variable domain reads KAGVTQTPRYLIKTRGQQVTLSCSPISGHRSVSWYQQTPGQGLQFLFEYFSETQRNKGNFPGRFSGRQFSNSRSEMNVSTLELGDSALYLCASSLVGDVQETQYFGPGTRLLVL.

The rearrangement uses TRBV28 and TRBJ1-1; D not certain. V was trimmed by 4 bases and J by 6 bases, leaving 9 bases between them. In germline, CDR1 is MDHEN, CDR2 SYDVKM. This CDR3 is built from 12 residues. CDR3 loop: CASSSRVSEAFF. The CDR3 DNA follows: TGTGCCAGCAGTTCCCGGGTGTCTGAAGCTTTCTTT.

This clonotype was seen a handful of times. CDR3 loop: CASSPHPGRDTQYF. CDR3 nucleotides: TGTGCCAGCTCACCACATCCGGGACGAGATACGCAGTATTTT. The rearrangement links TRBV18 to TRBJ2-3; perhaps D is TRBD1 or TRBD2 (5 bases each). The V end lost 1 base, the J end lost 5 bases, and 10 bases lay between the germline ends. This CDR3 spans 14 amino acids. Germline CDR1 KGHSH, CDR2 LQKENI.

V and J are TRBV29-1 and TRBJ2-2, with D unresolved. There are 14 residues in the CDR3. Between the trimmed V and J ends, which lost 6 bases and 4 bases, there was a span of 15 bases. Germline CDR1 reads SQVTM; CDR2 reads ANQGSEA. The CDR3 is CSVPLSVSTGELFF. In DNA form, the CDR3 reads TGCAGCGTCCCACTCTCGGTCAGCACCGGGGAGCTGTTTTTT.

The chain links TRBV5-5 to TRBJ2-7, with TRBD1 matching 10 bases. From germline, CDR1 is SGHKS and CDR2 YYEKEE (reference sequence). The CDR3 is 13 amino acids. V gave up 3 bases and J gave up 9 bases; unmatched junction bases: 6. In nucleotides, the CDR3 is TGTGCCAGCAGCTCAGGGACAGGGGTCGTGCAGTACTTC. Translating it yields CASSSGTGVVQYF.

This clonotype has a handful of counts. The chain uses TRBV24-1 and TRBJ2-1; no reliable D call. Trimming stripped 6 bases from V and 7 bases from J, with 9 bases between. Looked up from germline, CDR1 is KGHDR and CDR2 is SFDVKD. The CDR3 spans 12 residues. Here the CDR3 reads CATSPLGNEQFF. For the CDR3, the DNA is TGTGCCACCAGTCCACTTGGGAATGAGCAGTTCTTC.

This chain links TRBV6-2 or TRBV6-3 with TRBJ2-7; 13 bases line up with TRBD2. The germline gives CDR1 MNHEY, CDR2 SVGEGT. The J segment lost 0 bases and the V segment lost 8 bases, leaving 1 base of the junction unmatched. CDR3 size: 14 residues. The CDR3, as DNA: TGTGCCAGCGGGACTAGCGGGAACTCCTACGAGCAGTACTTC. This gives the protein CASGTSGNSYEQYF.

The chain links TRBV27 to TRBJ2-7, with a tentative D call TRBD1 (6 bases). Trimming stripped 6 bases from V and 0 bases from J, with 15 bases between. The CDR3 has 15 residues. The germline gives CDR1 MNHEY, CDR2 SMNVEV (reference sequence). This CDR3 is CASSLTQGSSYEQYF. The DNA for the CDR3 is TGTGCCAGCAGCCTCACGCAGGGGAGCTCCTACGAGCAGTACTTC.